This note documents a single TCR beta chain sequence. These data originate in a study of blood T cell repertoires in COVID-19. CDR3 length: 16 amino acids. The ends were cut back, 2 bases at V and 2 bases at J, with 13 bases in the middle. Looked up from germline, CDR1 is MNHEY and CDR2 is SVGAGI. Measured with immunoSEQ multiplex PCR; TCRdb has only the in-frame clones, and not every one. This sample has about 130,000 clones, with 80% to 90% found just once. The chain uses TRBV6-5 and TRBJ2-1; no firm D call. The material sequenced was peripheral blood. This TCR was recovered from a man in his fifties or sixties with COVID-19, enrolled during active disease. This CDR3 reads CASSYISRQPYNEQFF. DNA for the CDR3: TGTGCCAGCAGTTACATTAGCCGTCAGCCCTACAATGAGCAGTTCTTC.